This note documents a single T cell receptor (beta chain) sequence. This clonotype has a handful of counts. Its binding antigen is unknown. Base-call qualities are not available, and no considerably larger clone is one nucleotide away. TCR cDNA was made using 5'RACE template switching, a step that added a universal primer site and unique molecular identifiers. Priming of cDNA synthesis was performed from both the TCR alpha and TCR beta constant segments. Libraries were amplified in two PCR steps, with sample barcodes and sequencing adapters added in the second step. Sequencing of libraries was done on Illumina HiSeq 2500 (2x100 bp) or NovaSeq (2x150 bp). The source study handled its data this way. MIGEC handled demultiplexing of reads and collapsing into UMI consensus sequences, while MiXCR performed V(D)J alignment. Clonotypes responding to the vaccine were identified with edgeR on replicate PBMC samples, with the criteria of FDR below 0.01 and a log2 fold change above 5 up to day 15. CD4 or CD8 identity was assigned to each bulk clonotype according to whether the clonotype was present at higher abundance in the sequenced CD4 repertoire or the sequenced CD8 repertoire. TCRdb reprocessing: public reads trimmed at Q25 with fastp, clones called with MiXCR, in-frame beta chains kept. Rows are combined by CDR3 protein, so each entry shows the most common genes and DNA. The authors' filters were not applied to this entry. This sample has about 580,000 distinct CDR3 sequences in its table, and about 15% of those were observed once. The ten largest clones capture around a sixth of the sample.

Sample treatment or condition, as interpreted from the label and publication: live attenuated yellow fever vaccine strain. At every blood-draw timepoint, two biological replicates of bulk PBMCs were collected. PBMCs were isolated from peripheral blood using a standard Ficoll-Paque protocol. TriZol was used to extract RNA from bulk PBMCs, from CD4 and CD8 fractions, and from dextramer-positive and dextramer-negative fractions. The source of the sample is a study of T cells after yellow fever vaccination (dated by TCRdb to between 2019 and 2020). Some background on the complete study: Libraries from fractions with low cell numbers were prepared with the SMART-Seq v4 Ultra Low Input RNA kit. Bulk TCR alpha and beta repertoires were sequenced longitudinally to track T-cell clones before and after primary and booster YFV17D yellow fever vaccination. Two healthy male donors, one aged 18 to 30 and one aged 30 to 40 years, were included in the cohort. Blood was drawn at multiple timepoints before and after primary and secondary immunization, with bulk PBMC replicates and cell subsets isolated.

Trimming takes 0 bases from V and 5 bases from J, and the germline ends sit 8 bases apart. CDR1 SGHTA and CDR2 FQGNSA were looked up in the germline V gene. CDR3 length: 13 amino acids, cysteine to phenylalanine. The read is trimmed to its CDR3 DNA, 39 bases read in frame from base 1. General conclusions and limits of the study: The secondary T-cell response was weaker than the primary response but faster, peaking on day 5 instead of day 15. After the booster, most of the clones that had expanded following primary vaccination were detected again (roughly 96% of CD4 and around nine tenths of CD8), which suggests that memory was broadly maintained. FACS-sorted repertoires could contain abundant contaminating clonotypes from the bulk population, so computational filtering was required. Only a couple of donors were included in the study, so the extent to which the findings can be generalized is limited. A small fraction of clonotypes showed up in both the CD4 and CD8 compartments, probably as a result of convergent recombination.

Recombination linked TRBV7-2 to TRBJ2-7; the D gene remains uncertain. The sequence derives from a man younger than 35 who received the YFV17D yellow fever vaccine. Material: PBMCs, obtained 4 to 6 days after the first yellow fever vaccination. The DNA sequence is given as TGTGCCAGCAGCTTAGCTAGGGTCAACGAGCAGTACTTC. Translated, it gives CASSLARVNEQYF.